Listed here are 16 T cell receptor beta chains from one sample, sequenced in a study of cytotoxic CD8 clonotypes in ibrutinib-treated CLL. This table comes from immunoSEQ multiplex PCR, and its TCRdb copy is limited to in-frame clones, with some not included. The repertoire includes 150,000 or so clones, about 88% of them detected once, and 3% to 3.5% sits in the top ten. Sequences were derived from PBMCs, sampled at disease progression, from a patient treated with ibrutinib. These receptors all stem from a human donor with chronic lymphocytic leukemia.

The rearrangement links TRBV7-9 to TRBJ1-1; D not certain. The CDR3 spans 12 residues. CDR1 and CDR2 from the germline V gene are SEHNR and FQNEAQ (reference sequence). Trimming took 6 bases from V and 8 from J, leaving 13 bases between them. In DNA, the CDR3 is TGTGCCAGCAGTCGAGGGTGGACCGAAGCTTTCTTT. It encodes CASSRGWTEAFF.

The rearrangement uses TRBV4-1 and TRBJ2-7; TRBD1 or TRBD2 may be the D gene (5 bases each). This CDR3 spans 14 amino acids. Per the germline V gene, CDR1 is MGHRA and CDR2 is YSYEKL. Deletions cut 1 base from V and 4 bases from J, with 11 bases between. CDR3 DNA: TGCGCCAGCAGCCAAGCCCTATGGGGGTACGAGCAGTACTTC. Protein product: CASSQALWGYEQYF.

V usage is TRBV5-1 and J usage is TRBJ2-7; the D gene is possibly TRBD1 (6 bases). The germline V gene has CDR1 SGHRS and CDR2 YFSETQ. The CDR3 loop spans 14 amino acids. The V end was cut by 2 bases, the J end by 4 bases, with 13 bases between. The CDR3 DNA follows: TGCGCCAGCAGCTTCCGGGACATAAATTACGAGCAGTACTTC. This encodes CASSFRDINYEQYF.

The V gene is TRBV28, the J gene TRBJ2-6; the match to TRBD1 covers 9 bases. The CDR3 extends over 15 amino acids. V trimming: 6 bases; J trimming: 4 bases; junction bases outside the gene matches: 4. The V gene's germline CDR1 is MDHEN and CDR2 SYDVKM. The CDR3 spells CASSWDRVGANVLTF. CDR3 DNA: TGTGCCAGCAGCTGGGACAGGGTCGGGGCCAACGTCCTGACTTTC. Variable domain in full (rest from reference TRBV28 and TRBJ2-6): DVKVTQSSRYLVKRTGEKVFLECVQDMDHENMFWYRQDPGLGLRLIYFSYDVKMKEKGDIPEGYSVSREKKERFSLILESASTNQTSMYLCASSWDRVGANVLTFGAGSRLTVL.

This clone has only one observation. The V gene is TRBV29-1, the J gene TRBJ2-7, with D possibly matching TRBD1 (5 bases). CDR1 and CDR2 (germline): SQVTM, ANQGSEA. V lost 4 bases and J 1 base, leaving 14 bases between the germline ends. The CDR3 runs 14 residues. The CDR3 here is CSVGSREESYEQYF. The CDR3 coding sequence is TGCAGCGTTGGTTCCAGGGAAGAGTCCTACGAGCAGTACTTC.

The chain couples TRBV5-1 to TRBJ2-1, with 16 positions matching TRBD2. The V gene end was trimmed by 4 bases and the J gene end by 4 bases; junction bases not matched to a gene: 8. The CDR3 runs 18 residues. Per the germline V gene, CDR1 is SGHRS and CDR2 is YFSETQ. This CDR3 is CASSHGTSGRALYNEQFF. DNA for the CDR3: TGCGCCAGCAGCCACGGGACTAGCGGGAGGGCCTTATACAATGAGCAGTTCTTC.

The rearrangement uses TRBV7-2 and TRBJ2-7; no clear D. Germline CDR1 SGHTA, CDR2 FQGNSA. Trimming removed 4 bases at V and 6 bases at J, with 13 bases between. This CDR3 is 13 amino acids long. The CDR3 coding sequence is TGTGCCAGCAGCTCTCATCCCACAAGCGAGCAGTACTTC. Translating it yields CASSSHPTSEQYF. The full variable domain, rest sourced from reference TRBV7-2 and TRBJ2-7, is GAGVSQSPSNKVTEKGKDVELRCDPISGHTALYWYRQSLGQGLEFLIYFQGNSAPDKSGLPSDRFSAERTGGSVSTLTIQRTQQEDSAVYLCASSSHPTSEQYFGPGTRLTVT.

V is TRBV30 and J is TRBJ2-7; D gene unclear. The V and J ends lost 4 bases and 3 bases respectively, with 7 bases between them. This CDR3 contains 11 residues. Germline lookup yields CDR1 GTSNPN and CDR2 SVGIG (reference sequence). The CDR3 region is CAWKLIYEQYF. The CDR3 bases are TGTGCCTGGAAATTAATCTACGAGCAGTACTTC.

For the CDR3, the DNA is TGTGCCAGCAGCTTATCATGGACAGGGGGGTCCGACACTGAAGCTTTCTTT. It codes for CASSLSWTGGSDTEAFF. J is TRBJ1-1 and V is TRBV5-6; 10 bases are shared with TRBD1. Germline CDR1 is SGHDT and CDR2 is YYEEEE. This CDR3 is 17 amino acids long. V was pared by 2 bases and J by 3 bases, with 10 bases of the junction left unmatched.

This clone appeared a few times. V gene TRBV6-5 combines with J gene TRBJ2-3; 7 bases map to TRBD1. The CDR3 length is 16 residues. Trimming cost V 0 bases and J 5 bases; bases outside gene matches: 8. Germline-derived CDR1 and CDR2 are MNHEY and SVGAGI. The CDR3 sequence: CASSYSSDREKDTQYF. CDR3 sequence (DNA): TGTGCCAGCAGTTACTCGTCCGACAGGGAAAAAGATACGCAGTATTTT.

This chain joins TRBV27 and TRBJ1-5; TRBD1 matches 7 bases. V trimming: 3 bases; J trimming: 4 bases; junction bases outside the gene matches: 12. Per germline, CDR1 MNHEY and CDR2 SMNVEV (reference sequence). The CDR3 length is 17 residues. CDR3 coding DNA: TGTGCCAGCAGTTTCCGTAGGGACAGCCGGGAGAATCAGCCCCAGCATTTT. Encoded protein: CASSFRRDSRENQPQHF.

The rearrangement uses TRBV5-1 and TRBJ2-7; D possibly uses TRBD1 or TRBD2 (5 bases each). The V and J ends lost 0 bases and 7 bases respectively, with 17 bases between them. The CDR3 spans 15 residues. Germline-derived CDR1 and CDR2 are SGHRS and YFSETQ. The CDR3 spells CASSLGDVGLREQYF. The CDR3 bases are TGCGCCAGCAGCTTGGGGGACGTAGGTTTGAGAGAGCAGTACTTC. Supplemented by reference TRBV5-1 and TRBJ2-7, the full variable domain reads KAGVTQTPRYLIKTRGQQVTLSCSPISGHRSVSWYQQTPGQGLQFLFEYFSETQRNKGNFPGRFSGRQFSNSRSEMNVSTLELGDSALYLCASSLGDVGLREQYFGPGTRLTVT.

The chain is built from TRBV28 and TRBJ2-7; D remains unclear. The germline gives CDR1 MDHEN, CDR2 SYDVKM. This CDR3 has 15 residues. Trimming removed 5 bases from V and 4 bases from J, with 18 bases in between. This CDR3 reads CASSLSRGPTYEQYF. In DNA form, the CDR3 reads TGTGCCAGCAGTCTGTCTCGAGGACCAACGTACGAGCAGTACTTC.

The chain employs TRBV30 and TRBJ2-7; D remains unclear. The V end was cut by 0 bases, the J end by 3 bases, with 12 bases between. From germline, CDR1 is GTSNPN and CDR2 SVGIG (reference sequence). CDR3 length: 14 amino acids. The CDR3 region is CAWSVTAFGYEQYF. The CDR3 nucleotides read TGTGCCTGGAGTGTAACGGCGTTCGGCTACGAGCAGTACTTC.

The genes are TRBV30 and TRBJ1-4; 7 bases map to TRBD1. The V and J ends lost 3 bases and 8 bases, in that order; junction bases with no gene match: 9. CDR1 is GTSNPN and CDR2 is SVGIG in the germline V gene (reference sequence). The CDR3 runs to 14 residues. In DNA, the CDR3 is TGTGCCTGGAGCCGACAGGGTTCAGGGGAAAAACTGTTTTTT. Protein sequence: CAWSRQGSGEKLFF.

This chain joins TRBV12-5 and TRBJ1-2, with a possible D match to TRBD1 (6 bases). The CDR3 consists of 15 residues. Germline V gene data show CDR1 as LGHNT and CDR2 as FRNRAP. The germline V and J ends were trimmed by 0 bases and 1 base, with 9 bases remaining between them. The CDR3 sequence is CASGLVAGVNYGYTF. Written as DNA, the CDR3 is TGTGCTAGTGGTTTGGTGGCAGGGGTTAACTATGGCTACACCTTC. Complete variable domain (other parts from reference TRBV12-5 and TRBJ1-2): DARVTQTPRHKVTEMGQEVTMRCQPILGHNTVFWYRQTMMQGLELLAYFRNRAPLDDSGMPKDRFSAEMPDATLATLKIQPSEPRDSAVYFCASGLVAGVNYGYTFGSGTRLTVV.